This T cell receptor (beta chain) is from a study of vaccination and CD4 T cells after COVID-19. With the Oncomine TCR Beta short-read assay, DNA from cultured CD4+ T cells was sequenced. TCRdb reprocessed the PCR reads via MiXCR and lists one record per CDR3 protein. The sample lists around 13,000 distinct CDR3 sequences, approximately 76% occurring once. About this clonotype itself: The antigen remains undetermined.

The sample's treatment: approximately 9-day PBMC culture with coronavirus spike peptide pools or control peptides (ViraFEST assay). Alongside approximately 10 IU/ml IL-2 and approximately 9.8 ug/ml peptide pools, PBMCs were cultured at a few million per well. The receptor's source is a human donor who had recovered from COVID-19. The sample was CD4+ T cells from blood, cultured in vitro.

The CDR3, as DNA: TGTGCCAGCAGTCCCAGTTACGGGAGGGCCTGGAGCACAGATACGCAGTATTTT. This encodes CASSPSYGRAWSTDTQYF. The rearrangement joins TRBV27 to TRBJ2-3; 8 positions agree with TRBD2. CDR3 length equals 18 residues. Germline V gives CDR1 MNHEY, CDR2 SMNVEV (reference sequence). V shed 5 bases, J shed 0 bases, and the junction held 13 bases outside the gene matches.